This TCR beta chain was profiled in a study of cytomegalovirus exposure and HLA in healthy donors. The study's findings and limits: Immune exposure was documented only through CMV serostatus. Approximately 17,000 TCR beta sequences were associated with HLA alleles at 0.05 false discovery rate in a later analysis.

For this clone: Its antigen is currently unknown.

Researchers ran the PCR with 60 Vbeta and 13 Jbeta primers. Profiling relied on immunoSEQ multiplex PCR, and the TCRdb table lists in-frame clones only, not all of them. The sample holds over 120,000 clones; approximately 84% are singletons and the top ten take 9.7%. V was pared by 1 base and J by 3 bases, with 10 bases between. The CDR3 contains 14 residues. Germline CDR1 is SGHTA and CDR2 is FQGNSA. The J gene is TRBJ2-7, the V gene TRBV7-2; TRBD2 might be the D (5 bases). The sample consisted of PBMCs. This receptor was taken from a woman aged 55-69 years in good health and CMV-seropositive. CDR3 region: CASSLGAGHYEQYF. CDR3 in DNA: TGTGCCAGCAGCTTAGGGGCGGGCCACTACGAGCAGTACTTC.